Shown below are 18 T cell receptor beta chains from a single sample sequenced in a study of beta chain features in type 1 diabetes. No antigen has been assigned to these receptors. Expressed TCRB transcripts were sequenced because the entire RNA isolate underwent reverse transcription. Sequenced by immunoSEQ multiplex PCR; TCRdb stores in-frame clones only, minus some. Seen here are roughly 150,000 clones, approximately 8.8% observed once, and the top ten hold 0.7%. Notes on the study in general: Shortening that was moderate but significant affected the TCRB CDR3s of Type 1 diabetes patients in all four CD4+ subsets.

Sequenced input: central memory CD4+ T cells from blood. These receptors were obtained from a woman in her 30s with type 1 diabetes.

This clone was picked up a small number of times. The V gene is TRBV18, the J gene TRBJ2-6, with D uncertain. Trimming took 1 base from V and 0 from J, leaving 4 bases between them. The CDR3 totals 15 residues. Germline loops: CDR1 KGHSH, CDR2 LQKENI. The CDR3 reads CASSPQSSGANVLTF. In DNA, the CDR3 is TGTGCCAGCTCACCACAGAGCTCTGGGGCCAACGTCCTGACTTTC.

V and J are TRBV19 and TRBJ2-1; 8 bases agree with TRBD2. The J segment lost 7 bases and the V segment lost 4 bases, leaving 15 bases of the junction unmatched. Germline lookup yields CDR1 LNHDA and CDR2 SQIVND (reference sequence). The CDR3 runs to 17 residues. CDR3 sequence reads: CASSRTPGGGEGNEQFF. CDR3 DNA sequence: TGTGCCAGTAGTAGGACCCCCGGGGGGGGAGAGGGTAATGAGCAGTTCTTC.

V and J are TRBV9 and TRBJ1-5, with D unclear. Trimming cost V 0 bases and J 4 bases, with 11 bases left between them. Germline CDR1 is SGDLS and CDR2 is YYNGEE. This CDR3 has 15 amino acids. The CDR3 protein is CASSVDIGENQPQHF. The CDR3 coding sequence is TGTGCCAGCAGCGTAGATATCGGGGAGAATCAGCCCCAGCATTTT.

CDR3 sequence reads: CASSPLHEKLFF. In nucleotides, the CDR3 is TGTGCCAGCAGTCCTCTTCATGAAAAACTGTTTTTT. The chain joins TRBV28 to TRBJ1-4; D remains ambiguous. CDR3 size: 12 residues. Germline assignment: CDR1 MDHEN and CDR2 SYDVKM. Trimming left V 5 bases short and J 6 bases short, with 7 bases between.

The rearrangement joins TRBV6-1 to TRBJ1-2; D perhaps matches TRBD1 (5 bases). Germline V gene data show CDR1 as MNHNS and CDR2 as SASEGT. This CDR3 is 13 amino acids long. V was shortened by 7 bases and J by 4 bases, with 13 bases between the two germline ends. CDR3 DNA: TGTGCCAGCATGCTCGTGGGGCCCTATGGCTACACCTTC. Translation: CASMLVGPYGYTF.

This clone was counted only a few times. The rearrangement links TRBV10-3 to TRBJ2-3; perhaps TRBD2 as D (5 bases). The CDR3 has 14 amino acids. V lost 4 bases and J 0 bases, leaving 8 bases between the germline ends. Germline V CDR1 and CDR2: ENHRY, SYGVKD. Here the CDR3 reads CAISVGVSTDTQYF. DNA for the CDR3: TGTGCCATCAGTGTGGGAGTAAGCACAGATACGCAGTATTTT.

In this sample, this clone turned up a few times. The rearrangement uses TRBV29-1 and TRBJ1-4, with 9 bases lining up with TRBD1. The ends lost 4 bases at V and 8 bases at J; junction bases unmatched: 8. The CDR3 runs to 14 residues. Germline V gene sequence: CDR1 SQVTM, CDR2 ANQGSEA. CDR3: CSVGSGQGGEKLFF. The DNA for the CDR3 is TGCAGCGTTGGGTCGGGACAGGGTGGAGAAAAACTGTTTTTT.

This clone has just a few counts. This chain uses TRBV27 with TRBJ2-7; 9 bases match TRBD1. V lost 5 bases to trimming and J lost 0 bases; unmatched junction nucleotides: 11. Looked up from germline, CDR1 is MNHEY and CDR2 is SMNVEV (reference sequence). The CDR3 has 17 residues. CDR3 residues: CASSAPTGGAGSYEQYF. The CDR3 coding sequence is TGTGCCAGCAGTGCCCCTACAGGGGGCGCAGGCTCCTACGAGCAGTACTTC.

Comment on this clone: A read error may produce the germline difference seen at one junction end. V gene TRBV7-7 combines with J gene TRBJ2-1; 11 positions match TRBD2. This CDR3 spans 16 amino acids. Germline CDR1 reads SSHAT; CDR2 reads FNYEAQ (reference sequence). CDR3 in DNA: TGTGCTAGCAGCCCCAGGCTAGCGGGAGGTGTAAATGAGCAGTTCTTC. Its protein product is CASSPRLAGGVNEQFF.

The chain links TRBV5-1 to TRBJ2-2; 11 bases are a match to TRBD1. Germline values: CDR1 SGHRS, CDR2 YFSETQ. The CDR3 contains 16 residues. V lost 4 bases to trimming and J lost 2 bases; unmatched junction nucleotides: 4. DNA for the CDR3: TGCGCCAGCAGCCTTCGGACAGGGGGCAACACCGGGGAGCTGTTTTTT. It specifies CASSLRTGGNTGELFF.

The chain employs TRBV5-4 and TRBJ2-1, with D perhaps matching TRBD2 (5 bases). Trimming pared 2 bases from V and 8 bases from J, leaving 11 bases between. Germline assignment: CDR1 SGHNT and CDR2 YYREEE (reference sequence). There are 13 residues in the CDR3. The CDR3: CASSLGQDYEQFF. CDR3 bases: TGTGCCAGCAGCTTAGGGCAGGACTATGAGCAGTTCTTC.

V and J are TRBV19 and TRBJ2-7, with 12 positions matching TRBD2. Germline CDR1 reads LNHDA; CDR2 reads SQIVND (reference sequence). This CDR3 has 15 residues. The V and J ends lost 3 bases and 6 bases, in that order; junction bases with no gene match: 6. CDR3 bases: TGTGCCAGTAGTATCGGACTAGCGGGAAGGCTCGAGCAGTACTTC. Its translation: CASSIGLAGRLEQYF.

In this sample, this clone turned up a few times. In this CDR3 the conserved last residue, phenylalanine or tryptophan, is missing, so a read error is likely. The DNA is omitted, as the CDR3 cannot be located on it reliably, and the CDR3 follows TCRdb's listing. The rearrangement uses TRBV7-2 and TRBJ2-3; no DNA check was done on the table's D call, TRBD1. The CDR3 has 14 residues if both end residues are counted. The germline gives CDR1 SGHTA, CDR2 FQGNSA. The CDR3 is CASSPTVGLKILVV.

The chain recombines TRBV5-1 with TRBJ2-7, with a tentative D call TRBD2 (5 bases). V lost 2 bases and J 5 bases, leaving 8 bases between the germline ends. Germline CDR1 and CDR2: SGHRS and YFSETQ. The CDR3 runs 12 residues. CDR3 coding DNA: TGCGCCAGCAGCTTCCTCGGGGACGAGCAGTACTTC. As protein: CASSFLGDEQYF.

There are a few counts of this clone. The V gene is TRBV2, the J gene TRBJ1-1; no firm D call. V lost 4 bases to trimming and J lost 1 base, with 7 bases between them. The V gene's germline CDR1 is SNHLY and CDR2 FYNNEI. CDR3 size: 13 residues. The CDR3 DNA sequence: TGTGCCAGCAGTGTACCGGGGAACACTGAAGCTTTCTTT. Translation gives CASSVPGNTEAFF. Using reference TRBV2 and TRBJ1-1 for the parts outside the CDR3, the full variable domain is EPEVTQTPSHQVTQMGQEVILRCVPISNHLYFYWYRQILGQKVEFLVSFYNNEISEKSEIFDDQFSVERPDGSNFTLKIRSTKLEDSAMYFCASSVPGNTEAFFGQGTRLTVV.

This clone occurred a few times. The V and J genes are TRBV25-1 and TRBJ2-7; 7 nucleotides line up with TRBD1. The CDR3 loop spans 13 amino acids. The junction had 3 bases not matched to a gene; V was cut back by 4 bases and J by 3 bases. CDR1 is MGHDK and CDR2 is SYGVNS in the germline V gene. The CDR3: CASSGSGGYEQYF. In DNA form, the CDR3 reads TGTGCCAGCAGTGGGTCAGGGGGCTACGAGCAGTACTTC.

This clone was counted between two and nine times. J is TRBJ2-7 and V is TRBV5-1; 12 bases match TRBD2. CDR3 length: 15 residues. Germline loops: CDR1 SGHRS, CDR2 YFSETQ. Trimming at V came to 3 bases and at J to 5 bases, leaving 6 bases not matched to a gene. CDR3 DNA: TGCGCCAGCAGCTCCCTAGCGGGAGGGACCAACGAGCAGTACTTC. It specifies CASSSLAGGTNEQYF.

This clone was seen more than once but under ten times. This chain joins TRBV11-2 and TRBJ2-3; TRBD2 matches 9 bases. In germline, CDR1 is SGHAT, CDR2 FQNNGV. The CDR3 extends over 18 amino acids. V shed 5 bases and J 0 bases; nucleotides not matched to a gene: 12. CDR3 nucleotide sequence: TGTGCCAGCAGCCCCCGTGCGGGAGGGGGTGTTAGCACAGATACGCAGTATTTT. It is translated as CASSPRAGGGVSTDTQYF.